Presented here are 18 T cell receptor beta chains from one specimen sequenced in a study of blood T cells in healthy people across ages. Primers used in a second PCR of roughly 6 to 12 cycles were a sample-barcoded 5' primer and a J-beta primer mix. TCRdb used MiXCR to reprocess the 5' RACE reads, holding one entry per CDR3 protein. The repertoire holds more than 650,000 distinct CDR3 sequences, about 53% seen once, with about 42% in the top ten. The sample taken for sequencing was blood. Receptor source: a man older than 75 in good health.

The V call is TRBV5-1, the J call TRBJ1-1; maybe TRBD1 (6 bases). Germline V gene sequence: CDR1 SGHRS, CDR2 YFSETQ. V lost 4 bases to trimming and J lost 2 bases, with 15 bases between them. This CDR3 is built from 15 residues. The CDR3 loop is CASSLPTGINTEAFF. In DNA, the CDR3 is TGCGCCAGCAGCCTCCCTACAGGGATTAACACTGAAGCTTTCTTT.

The chain joins TRBV28 to TRBJ2-4, with D uncertain. Matching the DNA end better, TRBJ2-7 makes the J call doubtful. Germline CDR1 and CDR2: MDHEN and SYDVKM. CDR3 length: 13 residues. CDR3: CASSSVSATEQYF. In DNA form, the CDR3 reads TGTGCCAGCAGTTCCGTCTCGGCGACCGAGCAGTACTTC.

The chain couples TRBV14 to TRBJ2-7; 7 bases are a match to TRBD2. Germline values: CDR1 SGHDN, CDR2 FVKESK. V lost 4 bases and J lost 7; bases outside the gene matches: 25. The CDR3 has 19 amino acids. Here the CDR3 DNA reads TGTGCCAGCAGCCCCGGGCTGGGGCAGCGGGGAGAATTTTACAATGAGCAGTACTTC. This translates into CASSPGLGQRGEFYNEQYF.

This chain connects TRBV5-6 to TRBJ2-1, with 7 nucleotides matching TRBD2. Unmatched junction bases numbered 11, after V lost 2 bases and J lost 6 bases. CDR3 length: 16 amino acids. The germline gives CDR1 SGHDT, CDR2 YYEEEE. The CDR3, as DNA: TGTGCCAGCAGCTTCGCGACTAGCTTAGTGGGCAATGAGCAGTTCTTC. Its protein product is CASSFATSLVGNEQFF.

This clonotype occurred a few times. This chain joins TRBV7-2 and TRBJ2-1, with 7 bases aligning to TRBD2. With 5 bases clipped from V and 6 bases from J, the junction kept 10 bases outside the gene matches. Germline V CDR1 and CDR2: SGHTA, FQGNSA. The CDR3 length is 15 residues. CDR3 in amino acids: CASSRGAGAPNEQFF. CDR3 nucleotide sequence: TGTGCCAGCAGCCGGGGCGCGGGAGCCCCCAATGAGCAGTTCTTC.

This chain links TRBV6-2 or TRBV6-3 with TRBJ2-7; the D call may be TRBD1 or TRBD2 (9 bases each). The V and J ends lost 6 bases and 5 bases respectively, with 26 bases between them. Per the germline V gene, CDR1 is MNHEY and CDR2 is SVGEGT. The CDR3 consists of 17 residues. The CDR3 region has the DNA TGTGCCAGCAGACGGACAGGGGCGAGTAGCGGGAGCAACGAGCAGTACTTC. This codes for CASRRTGASSGSNEQYF.

This clonotype was counted between two and nine times. This chain links TRBV15 with TRBJ2-3, with a weak D call TRBD2 (6 bases). The V gene's germline CDR1 is LNHNV and CDR2 YYDKDF (reference sequence). Trimming removed 3 bases from V and 14 bases from J, with 24 bases in between. This CDR3 has 15 residues. As DNA, the CDR3 is TGTGCCACCAGCAGCCGGGAGCGGCAGCACAGATACGCGTATTTT. Protein: CATSSRERQHRYAYF.

The V call is TRBV18, the J call TRBJ2-2, with D possibly TRBD1 on 5 matching bases. Germline assignment: CDR1 KGHSH and CDR2 LQKENI. Deletions cut 3 bases from V and 9 bases from J, with 17 bases between. The CDR3 covers 15 residues. The CDR3 is CASSPREAGWRELFF. CDR3 bases: TGTGCCAGCTCACCTCGCGAAGCAGGGTGGCGGGAGCTGTTTTTT.

The chain links TRBV7-2 to TRBJ2-3, with 9 bases aligning to TRBD1. CDR3 size: 16 residues. Germline V lookup: CDR1 SGHTA, CDR2 FQGNSA. Trimming took 3 bases from V and 3 from J; bases not matched to a gene: 7. Here the CDR3 DNA reads TGTGCCAGCAGCTTTTTAGGGACAGGGTTTACAGATACGCAGTATTTT. The encoded protein is CASSFLGTGFTDTQYF.

This clonotype was recorded a few times. The rearrangement uses TRBV12-5 and TRBJ2-3; D unclear. The germline gives CDR1 LGHNT, CDR2 FRNRAP. Trimming removed 1 base from V and 14 bases from J, with 19 bases in between. The CDR3 is 14 amino acids. CDR3 coding DNA: TGTGCTAGTGGTTTGGCCACCTGGGGAAGATACGCGTATTTT. This codes for CASGLATWGRYAYF. The variable domain in full, with the rest retrieved from reference TRBV12-5 and TRBJ2-3, is DARVTQTPRHKVTEMGQEVTMRCQPILGHNTVFWYRQTMMQGLELLAYFRNRAPLDDSGMPKDRFSAEMPDATLATLKIQPSEPRDSAVYFCASGLATWGRYAYFGPGTRLTVL.

This clonotype came up a few times. This rearrangement joins TRBV5-5 to TRBJ2-1; the match to TRBD2 covers 13 bases. Germline CDR1 and CDR2: SGHKS and YYEKEE (reference sequence). Trimming at V came to 6 bases and at J to 7 bases, leaving 7 bases not matched to a gene. The CDR3 loop spans 15 amino acids. CDR3 in DNA: TGTGCCAGCATCGAATTGGGACTAGCGGGGAATGAGCAGTTCTTC. Translating it yields CASIELGLAGNEQFF.

CDR3 in amino acids: CATSVRQGGGNSPLHF. In DNA form, the CDR3 reads TGTGCCACCAGTGTACGACAGGGAGGAGGGAATTCACCCCTCCACTTT. The rearrangement joins TRBV24-1 to TRBJ1-6, with 7 nucleotides matching TRBD1. Germline V gives CDR1 KGHDR, CDR2 SFDVKD. The ends lost 5 bases at V and 7 bases at J; junction bases unmatched: 10. The CDR3 has 16 residues.

This clonotype was counted a few times. This chain's CDR3 is CASSSPTVSYEQYF. CDR3 sequence (DNA): TGCGCCAGCAGCTCCCCGACAGTATCCTACGAGCAGTACTTC. This rearrangement joins TRBV5-1 to TRBJ2-7, with D possibly matching TRBD1 (5 bases). In germline, CDR1 is SGHRS, CDR2 YFSETQ. V lost 3 bases, J lost 1 base, and 11 bases lay in between. CDR3 length equals 14 residues.

This clonotype was found a few times. The chain joins TRBV27 to TRBJ1-5, with 9 bases that match TRBD1. This CDR3 region has 16 residues. Per germline, CDR1 MNHEY and CDR2 SMNVEV (reference sequence). J gave up 6 bases and V 6 bases, and 12 bases lay outside the gene matches. The CDR3 spells CASSIYGTGRIQPQHF. For the CDR3, the DNA is TGTGCCAGCAGCATATACGGGACAGGGCGTATTCAGCCCCAGCATTTT.

The rearrangement uses TRBV7-8 and TRBJ2-1; tentative D call: TRBD1 (6 bases). CDR1 and CDR2 (germline): SGHVS, FQNEAQ. Trimming took off 3 bases at V and 5 bases at J, with 14 bases between the two ends. The CDR3 is 15 amino acids. Written as DNA, the CDR3 is TGTGCCAGCAGCTTGCCCCCAACAGGGAACAATGAGCAGTTCTTC. The encoded protein is CASSLPPTGNNEQFF.

This clonotype turned up a few times. The genes are TRBV29-1 and TRBJ2-1; 9 bases agree with TRBD2. V was pared by 1 base and J by 2 bases, with 3 bases of the junction left unmatched. The CDR3 loop spans 15 amino acids. CDR1 and CDR2 from the germline V gene are SQVTM and ANQGSEA. The CDR3 sequence: CSVEAGGRAYNEQFF. CDR3 DNA: TGCAGCGTTGAAGCAGGCGGGAGGGCCTACAATGAGCAGTTCTTC.

This sequence joins TRBV29-1 and TRBJ2-3, with D tentatively TRBD1 or TRBD2 (5 bases each). From germline, CDR1 is SQVTM and CDR2 ANQGSEA. The V end lost 0 bases, the J end lost 14 bases, and 15 bases lay between the germline ends. The CDR3 runs to 12 residues. The CDR3 loop is CSVEDKGRYAYF. CDR3 DNA sequence: TGCAGCGTTGAAGATAAGGGGAGATACGCGTATTTT.

This clonotype was counted a few times. The V call is TRBV7-9, the J call TRBJ2-4; TRBD2 matches at 13 bases. The germline CDR1 and CDR2 sequences are SEHNR and FQNEAQ (reference sequence). Trimming cost V 4 bases and J 2 bases; bases outside gene matches: 5. This CDR3 region has 17 residues. In DNA, the CDR3 is TGTGCCAGCAGCTCCCCGGGACTAGCGGGGTCCAAAAACATTCAGTACTTC. Translated, it gives CASSSPGLAGSKNIQYF.